Sequencing of this T cell receptor beta chain was carried out in a study of T cell repertoires in cytomegalovirus infection. About the research overall: It can be stated that public TCR beta signatures indicated CMV infection as well as a matching HLA type.

On this clonotype: The antigen is unknown.

TCRdb re-analysed the reads in MiXCR, keeping a single row per CDR3 protein. The sample has 180,000 or so distinct CDR3 sequences, roughly 15% seen once. CDR1 is SGHVS, CDR2 FNYEAQ, per germline. This CDR3 has 15 residues. The V gene end was trimmed by 5 bases and the J gene end by 6 bases; junction bases not matched to a gene: 10. Study conclusions and caveats: HLA-C-restricted TCR beta clonotypes specific for CMV led the ex vivo response. Using cumulative public TCR beta family frequency, the authors identified those who carried CMV together with the relevant HLA.

The specimen was CD8+ T cells from PBMCs. The chain has TRBV7-6 and TRBJ2-1; 7 bases fit TRBD2. This TCR derives from a human donor in good health (CMV status not recorded). Some clones in this sample may be carry-over from other donors' samples. In DNA form, the CDR3 reads TGTGCCAGCAGCGAAAAGCGGGGCGGTATCAATGAGCAGTTCTTC. Translated: CASSEKRGGINEQFF.